The present T cell receptor (beta chain) was sequenced within a study of identifying expanded T cells in peripheral blood (dated by TCRdb to about 2019). At the level of the whole study: Technical replicates were generated by sequencing separate aliquots of the same genomic DNA pool, and four replicates were compared pairwise. What the study reported, not specific to this receptor: It was expected by the authors that biological variance in healthy repertoires might increase further over much longer intervals, such as months to years. Between technical replicates the binomial model flagged roughly 1.1 differentially abundant clones, whereas over around 2 weeks the binomial model flagged about 15 and over approximately four weeks around 18. Across all healthy-donor time intervals, the beta-binomial model significantly lowered both the number of clones called differentially abundant and the false-positive rate. For all healthy donors, the variance in clone template counts between approximately 2-week samples rose significantly as total template count increased.

During the collection period, no immune events, such as infections, were documented for the healthy donors. Time-dependent variance in a beta-binomial model of T-cell clone differential abundance was calibrated using healthy-donor blood repertoires as a training cohort. The training cohort was composed of around ten healthy donors, 3 female and 7 male. An age range of about 29 to 65 years, with an average of about 43 years, was recorded for the donors. Whole blood was collected from each healthy donor at three time points spaced two weeks apart and obtained from a commercial supplier. For immunosequencing, genomic DNA was extracted from whole blood that had not been sorted. The immunoSEQ Assay, which uses bias-controlled multiplex PCR amplification of genomic DNA, was used to profile TCRbeta CDR3 regions. The authors' pipeline ran thus. To quantify the absolute abundance of each unique TCRbeta CDR3 region, the sequences were collapsed and filtered. Differential abundance was tested with two models: a binomial (Fisher-equivalent) model and a beta-binomial model that adds time-dependent variance fitted from healthy donors. Clones with fewer than 5 combined templates were excluded, and clones with Benjamini-Hochberg FDR below 0.01 were called differentially abundant. The form v = (b*log(k)+a)^2 was used to model beta-binomial variance as a function of total template count across the two samples. Held by TCRdb, this immuneACCESS table contains in-frame sequences only and omits some clones. Under half of the omission traces to an unresolved V gene where checked; the cause of the rest is unknown. V, J and clone size were drawn from that table, and D and trimming were deduced from the DNA. The sample contains 120,000 or so clones, over 65% of them found a single time. The ten biggest clones cover 3% to 4% of the sample.

As concerns this clone: Its antigen is unknown. The input lacks base qualities; no much larger clone sits a single base away.

The germline V gene specifies SGHVS as CDR1 and FQNEAQ as CDR2. Cut back by 3 bases and 0 bases, the V and J ends lie 17 bases apart. The cysteine opens and the phenylalanine closes a CDR3 of 17 amino acids. The only DNA kept is the CDR3, 51 bases in frame from the first base. The sequencing sample was made of blood. This sequence originates from a person aged 18 to 70 in good health. The sequence joins TRBV7-8 to TRBJ1-1; the D gene cannot be resolved reliably. The CDR3 in this case is CASSLRVGVRMNTEAFF. The DNA reads as follows: TGTGCCAGCAGCTTGCGAGTCGGGGTTAGGATGAACACTGAAGCTTTCTTT.